The sequence of this T cell receptor beta chain was determined in a study of T cell changes during pregnancy in multiple sclerosis. Profiling relied on immunoSEQ multiplex PCR, and the TCRdb table lists in-frame clones only, not all of them. The data contain about 46,000 clones, almost 95% of them singletons. In germline, CDR1 is SGHTA, CDR2 FQGTGA. There are 13 residues in the CDR3. V was clipped by 5 bases and J by 6 bases; unmatched bases: 3. The sequence derives from a female donor with multiple sclerosis, enrolled in a pregnancy study. The input for sequencing was CD8+ T cells from peripheral blood mononuclear cells, taken in the first trimester of pregnancy. The rearrangement links TRBV7-3 to TRBJ2-2, with TRBD1 matching 7 bases. The CDR3 is CASSPTGAGELFF. The CDR3 DNA reads TGTGCCAGCAGCCCTACAGGGGCCGGGGAGCTGTTTTTT.